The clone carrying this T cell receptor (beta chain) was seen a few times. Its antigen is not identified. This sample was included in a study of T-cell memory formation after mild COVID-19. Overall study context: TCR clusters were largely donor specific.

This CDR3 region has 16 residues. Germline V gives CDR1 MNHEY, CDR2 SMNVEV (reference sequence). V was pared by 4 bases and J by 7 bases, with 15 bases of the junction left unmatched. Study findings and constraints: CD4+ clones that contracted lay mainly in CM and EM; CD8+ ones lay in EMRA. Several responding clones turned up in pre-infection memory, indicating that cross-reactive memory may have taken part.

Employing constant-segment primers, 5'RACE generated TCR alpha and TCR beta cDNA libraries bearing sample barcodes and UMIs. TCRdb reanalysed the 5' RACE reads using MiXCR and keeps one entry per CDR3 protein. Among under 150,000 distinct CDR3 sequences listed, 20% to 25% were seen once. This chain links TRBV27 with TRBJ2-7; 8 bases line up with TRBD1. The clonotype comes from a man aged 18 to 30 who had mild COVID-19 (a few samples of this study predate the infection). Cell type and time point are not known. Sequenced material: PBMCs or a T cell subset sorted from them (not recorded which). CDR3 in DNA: TGTGCCAGCAGTTCAAACCGGGACAGGAGCCTTTATGAGCAGTACGTC. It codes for CASSSNRDRSLYEQYV.